This TCR beta chain is drawn from a study of regulatory T cells in long-lasting Graves disease. Regarding the study as a whole: Among the persistent patients, fewer than 3,500 public clonotypes were shared, more than the approximately 970 shared among new patients.

Trimming removed 8 bases from V and 7 bases from J; junction bases left unmatched: 10. This CDR3 is 14 amino acids long. Time point given: persistent/refractory GD, antithyroid drugs over 5 years with positive TRAb. The authors made the TCR library using RNA they extracted from PBMCs. Researchers made TCR beta libraries by using iRepertoire HTBI primers and running Arm-PCR on CDR3 regions. TCRdb re-called the multiplex PCR reads with MiXCR, one entry per CDR3 protein. The repertoire holds approximately 400,000 distinct CDR3 sequences, with less than 25% as singletons. At least ten counts were recorded for this clonotype. Its antigen is currently unknown.

The TCR comes from a female donor with Graves disease. The starting material was peripheral blood mononuclear cells (PBMCs), obtained when the disease was refractory, from a patient treated with antithyroid drugs. The chain couples TRBV12-3 or TRBV12-4 to TRBJ2-7, with 11 bases fitting TRBD1. CDR3 in amino acids: CASGGGQGGREQYF. The DNA of the CDR3 is TGTGCCAGCGGAGGGGGACAGGGGGGTCGGGAGCAGTACTTC.